Below, 28 T cell receptor beta chains from the same sample are listed, as sequenced in a study of OX40 agonist ivuxolimab in advanced cancers. TCRdb keeps only in-frame clones here, not all; method: immunoSEQ multiplex PCR. There are approximately 130,000 clones in the sample; 90% to 95% occur only once, and 1% lies in the top ten. The sample in question was CD4+ or CD8+ T cells sorted from blood, obtained in a trial of the OX40 agonist ivuxolimab. These receptors all stem from an adult with an advanced solid tumor such as melanoma, head and neck, liver or kidney cancer.

The chain uses TRBV19 and TRBJ1-2, with TRBD1 as a possible D gene (6 bases). CDR1 and CDR2 (germline): LNHDA, SQIVND (reference sequence). Trimming pared 4 bases from V and 3 bases from J, leaving 15 bases between. The CDR3 is made up of 15 amino acids. CDR3 DNA sequence: TGTGCCAGTAGTAGAGGGCAGGGGAAGGACTATGGCTACACCTTC. This sequence encodes CASSRGQGKDYGYTF.

This chain connects TRBV15 to TRBJ1-1; D unresolved. V was trimmed by 0 bases and J by 0 bases, leaving 8 bases between them. The length of the CDR3 is 15 residues. Germline CDR1 reads LNHNV; CDR2 reads YYDKDF (reference sequence). For the CDR3, the DNA is TGTGCCACCAGCAGAGACAGGTGGATGAACACTGAAGCTTTCTTT. The encoded protein is CATSRDRWMNTEAFF.

The chain recombines TRBV6-5 with TRBJ2-2; the D gene is possibly TRBD2 (7 bases). Germline CDR1 and CDR2: MNHEY and SVGAGI. The CDR3 is 15 residues long. V was pared by 2 bases and J by 5 bases, with 12 bases between. The CDR3 loop is CASSYGGAFTGELFF. The CDR3 DNA reads TGTGCCAGCAGTTACGGGGGGGCATTTACCGGGGAGCTGTTTTTT.

V gene TRBV7-8 combines with J gene TRBJ1-2; TRBD1 matches at 11 bases. Germline-derived CDR1 and CDR2 are SGHVS and FQNEAQ. The CDR3 totals 16 residues. V dropped 4 bases and J dropped 7; count of bases not matched to a gene: 11. DNA for the CDR3: TGTGCCAGCAGCTCCCCCTGGGGACAGGGGGAGGTTGGCTACACCTTC. The encoded protein is CASSSPWGQGEVGYTF.

This chain links TRBV18 with TRBJ2-6, with 7 bases aligning to TRBD2. Germline V lookup: CDR1 KGHSH, CDR2 LQKENI. Germline trimming cut 4 bases from V and 4 bases from J; bases unmatched to any gene: 1. The CDR3 loop spans 14 amino acids. DNA of the CDR3: TGTGCCAGCTCACTGGGAGGGGGGGCCAACGTCCTGACTTTC. Translated, it gives CASSLGGGANVLTF.

The chain combines TRBV10-3 with TRBJ2-3; the match to TRBD1 covers 10 bases. The length of the CDR3 is 13 residues. CDR1 is ENHRY and CDR2 is SYGVKD in the germline V gene. Germline trimming cut 6 bases from V and 4 bases from J; bases unmatched to any gene: 1. In DNA, the CDR3 is TGTGCCATCAGCGGACAGGGGGCAGATACGCAGTATTTT. It translates to CAISGQGADTQYF.

The chain links TRBV21-1 to TRBJ2-1; the DNA was not compared with TRBD1, the D call given in the table. TRBV21-1 has pseudogene status. This CDR3 spans 17 amino acids. CDR3 DNA: TGTGCCAGCAGCAAAGGCATGGGCAGGGGGTATCGCAATGAGCAGTTCTTC. This translates into CASSKGMGRGYRNEQFF.

The chain has TRBV7-2 and TRBJ1-2; 9 bases are shared with TRBD1. The V gene end was trimmed by 6 bases and the J gene end by 4 bases; junction bases not matched to a gene: 9. The CDR3 sequence is 15 residues long. Germline CDR1 is SGHTA and CDR2 is FQGNSA. Here the CDR3 reads CASRPTGGEGYGYTF. The DNA of the CDR3 is TGTGCCAGCAGGCCAACAGGGGGCGAGGGCTATGGCTACACCTTC.

The chain joins TRBV12-5 to TRBJ2-7; 7 nucleotides match TRBD1. Trimming cost V 0 bases and J 4 bases; bases outside gene matches: 21. Germline CDR1 LGHNT, CDR2 FRNRAP. CDR3 length equals 20 residues. The CDR3 here is CASGLVSVFSNRDSSYEQYF. CDR3 nucleotides: TGTGCTAGTGGTTTGGTATCGGTATTTTCCAACCGGGACAGTTCGTACGAGCAGTACTTC.

The V gene is TRBV11-2, the J gene TRBJ2-1; a weak D match, TRBD2 (5 bases). Trimming removed 1 base at V and 2 bases at J, with 12 bases between. This CDR3 has 16 amino acids. Germline loops: CDR1 SGHAT, CDR2 FQNNGV. The CDR3 region has the DNA TGTGCCAGCAGCTTAGGAGGACTGTCTCCCTACAATGAGCAGTTCTTC. This translates into CASSLGGLSPYNEQFF.

This chain joins TRBV7-9 and TRBJ1-5; D gene unclear. Trimming took off 4 bases at V and 3 bases at J, with 4 bases between the two ends. Germline CDR1 SEHNR, CDR2 FQNEAQ (reference sequence). The CDR3 has 12 amino acids. Here the CDR3 reads CASSYNNQPQHF. The CDR3 DNA follows: TGTGCCAGCAGCTACAACAATCAGCCCCAGCATTTT.

The gene calls are TRBV6-6 and TRBJ1-1, with 9 positions matching TRBD1. V trimming: 5 bases; J trimming: 6 bases; junction bases outside the gene matches: 4. Germline V gene data show CDR1 as MNHNY and CDR2 as SVGAGI (reference sequence). There are 13 residues in the CDR3. CDR3 DNA sequence: TGTGCCAGCAGTCCCCGACAGGGGGCTGAAGCTTTCTTT. It specifies CASSPRQGAEAFF.

The chain carries TRBV4-3 and TRBJ1-2, with D possibly being TRBD1 (5 bases). The V gene's germline CDR1 is LGHNA and CDR2 YSLEER. This CDR3 region has 14 residues. Trimming cost V 2 bases and J 8 bases, with 15 bases left between them. The CDR3 spells CASSQNQGLRGYTF. The CDR3 DNA reads TGCGCCAGCAGCCAAAACCAGGGTCTCAGGGGCTACACCTTC.

The chain is built from TRBV5-1 and TRBJ2-3; 7 bases match TRBD1. The CDR3 runs 14 residues. Per germline, CDR1 SGHRS and CDR2 YFSETQ. V lost 4 bases, J lost 4 bases, and 6 bases stayed unmatched. Here the CDR3 reads CASSLGQTADTQYF. CDR3 nucleotide sequence: TGCGCCAGCAGCCTGGGACAGACCGCAGATACGCAGTATTTT.

Concerning this clone: Other DNA sequences in this sample translate to the same CDR3. In DNA, the CDR3 is TGCGCCAGCAGCCAAGGACTAGCGCTGAGTTACAATGAGCAGTTCTTC. Translated: CASSQGLALSYNEQFF. The rearrangement joins TRBV4-1 to TRBJ2-1; 8 bases are shared with TRBD2. The CDR3 extends over 16 amino acids. With V trimmed by 1 base and J by 4 bases, 6 bases remained unmatched. Germline loops: CDR1 MGHRA, CDR2 YSYEKL.

V usage is TRBV9 and J usage is TRBJ1-1, with 8 bases identical to TRBD1. V was pared by 4 bases and J by 4 bases, with 6 bases of the junction left unmatched. Germline V gene sequence: CDR1 SGDLS, CDR2 YYNGEE. The length of the CDR3 is 14 residues. The CDR3: CASSLRQGSTEAFF. The CDR3 bases are TGTGCCAGCAGCCTGAGACAGGGGAGCACTGAAGCTTTCTTT. Together with reference TRBV9 and TRBJ1-1, the CDR3 gives the full variable domain: DSGVTQTPKHLITATGQRVTLRCSPRSGDLSVYWYQQSLDQGLQFLIQYYNGEERAKGNILERFSAQQFPDLHSELNLSSLELGDSALYFCASSLRQGSTEAFFGQGTRLTVV.

This clone has only a few counts. The chain carries TRBV19 and TRBJ2-7; tentatively, D is TRBD1 (7 bases). V was clipped by 5 bases and J by 2 bases, with 16 bases between them. There are 15 residues in the CDR3. Germline CDR1 reads LNHDA; CDR2 reads SQIVND (reference sequence). CDR3 region: CASSLATGTPYEQYF. The DNA of the CDR3 is TGTGCCAGTAGTCTAGCGACAGGGACTCCCTACGAGCAGTACTTC.

V is TRBV12-5 and J is TRBJ2-3; D gene ambiguous. The V gene's germline CDR1 is LGHNT and CDR2 FRNRAP. This CDR3 spans 15 amino acids. Trimming removed 6 bases at V and 0 bases at J, with 13 bases between. The CDR3 region has the DNA TGTGCTAGTGGATTTGGAGTTCCTAGCACAGATACGCAGTATTTT. It yields the protein CASGFGVPSTDTQYF.

The chain uses TRBV7-8 and TRBJ1-1, with TRBD1 as a possible D gene (5 bases). With 5 bases removed from V and 1 base from J, the gap between germline ends came to 14 bases. This CDR3 has 15 residues. The germline gives CDR1 SGHVS, CDR2 FQNEAQ. CDR3 in DNA: TGTGCCAGCAGCCACCGGGCGGGGGAGAACACTGAAGCTTTCTTT. Translating gives CASSHRAGENTEAFF.

The chain carries TRBV5-5 and TRBJ2-5; TRBD2 aligns across 14 bases. This CDR3 has 15 amino acids. Germline V gives CDR1 SGHKS, CDR2 YYEKEE (reference sequence). Trimming removed 5 bases from V and 5 bases from J; junction bases left unmatched: 5. The CDR3 reads CASSRLAGGPETQYF. The CDR3 DNA follows: TGTGCCAGCAGTCGACTAGCGGGGGGGCCGGAGACCCAGTACTTC.

The chain combines TRBV5-1 with TRBJ2-6; TRBD2 might be the D (6 bases). The CDR3 runs to 14 residues. Germline CDR1 reads SGHRS; CDR2 reads YFSETQ. Trimming shortened V by 5 bases and J by 4 bases, and 10 bases separated the two germline ends. CDR3 in DNA: TGCGCCAGCAGTGGAGGGATCGGGGCCAACGTCCTGACTTTC. Amino acid sequence: CASSGGIGANVLTF.

The chain employs TRBV4-3 and TRBJ2-7; 7 bases agree with TRBD2. Germline V gene data show CDR1 as LGHNA and CDR2 as YSLEER. V lost 4 bases and J lost 4; bases outside the gene matches: 4. The CDR3 is 13 amino acids. CDR3 in amino acids: CASSPRGGYEQYF. The CDR3 region has the DNA TGCGCCAGCAGCCCCCGGGGAGGGTACGAGCAGTACTTC.

This chain uses TRBV5-1 with TRBJ2-5; 9 bases are shared with TRBD1. The CDR3 consists of 15 residues. From germline, CDR1 is SGHRS and CDR2 YFSETQ. Trimming removed 5 bases from V and 5 bases from J; junction bases left unmatched: 10. CDR3 in amino acids: CASRGRDRVAETQYF. The CDR3 region has the DNA TGCGCCAGCAGGGGCCGGGACAGGGTTGCGGAGACCCAGTACTTC.

This chain joins TRBV30 and TRBJ2-7; 10 nucleotides agree with TRBD2. CDR1 is GTSNPN and CDR2 is SVGIG in the germline V gene (reference sequence). The CDR3 has 14 amino acids. V trimming: 7 bases; J trimming: 2 bases; junction bases outside the gene matches: 8. The CDR3 DNA reads as TGTGCCTCCACGGCTAGCGGGAGTACCTACGAGCAGTACTTC. Its protein product is CASTASGSTYEQYF.

V usage is TRBV2 and J usage is TRBJ1-2, with D uncertain. Germline CDR1 reads SNHLY; CDR2 reads FYNNEI. Deletions cut 4 bases from V and 6 bases from J, with 12 bases between. The CDR3 is 13 residues long. The CDR3 nucleotides are TGTGCCAGCAGTGTACGGCATCTAGATGGCTACACCTTC. This translates into CASSVRHLDGYTF.

V usage is TRBV4-2 and J usage is TRBJ1-2; D uncertain. V was shortened by 0 bases and J by 4 bases, with 15 bases between the two germline ends. This CDR3 is built from 16 residues. CDR1 and CDR2 (germline): LGHNA, YNFKEQ. Written as DNA, the CDR3 is TGTGCCAGCAGCCAAGATCCCACCACATATCGCTATGGCTACACCTTC. It is translated as CASSQDPTTYRYGYTF.

The chain combines TRBV28 with TRBJ2-5, with D unclear. V lost 8 bases and J 2 bases, leaving 9 bases between the germline ends. Germline V CDR1 and CDR2: MDHEN, SYDVKM. This CDR3 contains 12 residues. The CDR3 loop reads CASYTIQETQYF. CDR3 bases: TGTGCCAGCTATACTATACAAGAGACCCAGTACTTC.

The chain carries TRBV20-1 and TRBJ2-5; D is undetermined. The V end was cut by 3 bases, the J end by 5 bases, with 4 bases between. Germline CDR1 DFQATT, CDR2 SNEGSKA (reference sequence). The CDR3 has 10 residues. This CDR3 reads CSASKETQYF. CDR3 in DNA: TGCAGTGCTAGCAAGGAGACCCAGTACTTC.